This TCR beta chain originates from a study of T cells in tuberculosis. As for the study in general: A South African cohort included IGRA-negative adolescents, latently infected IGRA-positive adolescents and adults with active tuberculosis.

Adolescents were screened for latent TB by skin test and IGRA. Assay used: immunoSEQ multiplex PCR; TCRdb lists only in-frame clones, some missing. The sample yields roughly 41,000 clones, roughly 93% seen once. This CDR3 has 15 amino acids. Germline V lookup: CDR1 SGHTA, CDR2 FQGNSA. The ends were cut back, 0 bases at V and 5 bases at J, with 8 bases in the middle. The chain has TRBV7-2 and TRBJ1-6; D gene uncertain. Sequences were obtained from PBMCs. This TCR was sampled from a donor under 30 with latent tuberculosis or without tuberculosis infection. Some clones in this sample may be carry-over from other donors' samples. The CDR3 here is CASSLARQHNSPLHF. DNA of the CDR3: TGTGCCAGCAGCTTAGCGCGACAACATAATTCACCCCTCCACTTT. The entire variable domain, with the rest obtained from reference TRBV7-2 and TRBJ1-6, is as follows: GAGVSQSPSNKVTEKGKDVELRCDPISGHTALYWYRQSLGQGLEFLIYFQGNSAPDKSGLPSDRFSAERTGGSVSTLTIQRTQQEDSAVYLCASSLARQHNSPLHFGNGTRLTVT.